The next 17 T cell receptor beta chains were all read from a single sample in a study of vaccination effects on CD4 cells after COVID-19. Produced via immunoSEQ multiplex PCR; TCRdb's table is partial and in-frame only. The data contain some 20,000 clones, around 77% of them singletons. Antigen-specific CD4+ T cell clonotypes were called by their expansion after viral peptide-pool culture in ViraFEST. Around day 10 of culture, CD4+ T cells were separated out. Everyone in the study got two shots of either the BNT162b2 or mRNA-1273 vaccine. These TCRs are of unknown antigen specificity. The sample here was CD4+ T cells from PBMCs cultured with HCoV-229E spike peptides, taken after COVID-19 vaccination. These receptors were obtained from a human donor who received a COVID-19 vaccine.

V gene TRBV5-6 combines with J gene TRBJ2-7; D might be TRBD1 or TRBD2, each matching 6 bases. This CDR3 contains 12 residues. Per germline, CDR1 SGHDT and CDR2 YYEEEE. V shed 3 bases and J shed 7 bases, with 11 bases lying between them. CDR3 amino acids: CASSSRRGEQYF. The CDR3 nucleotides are TGTGCCAGCAGCTCCCGGAGGGGGGAGCAGTACTTC.

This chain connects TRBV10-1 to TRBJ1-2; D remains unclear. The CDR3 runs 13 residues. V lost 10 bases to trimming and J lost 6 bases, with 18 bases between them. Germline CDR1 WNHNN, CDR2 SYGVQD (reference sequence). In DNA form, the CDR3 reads TGCGCCACCCAGAATGGGAACAAGGATGGCTACACCTTC. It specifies CATQNGNKDGYTF.

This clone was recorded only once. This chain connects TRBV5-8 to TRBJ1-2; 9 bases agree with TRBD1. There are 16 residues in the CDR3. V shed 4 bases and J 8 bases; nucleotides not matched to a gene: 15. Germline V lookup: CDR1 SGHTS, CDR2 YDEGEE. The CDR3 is CASSHTVGQGMWGYTF. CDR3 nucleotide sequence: TGTGCCAGCAGCCACACCGTCGGACAGGGGATGTGGGGCTACACCTTC.

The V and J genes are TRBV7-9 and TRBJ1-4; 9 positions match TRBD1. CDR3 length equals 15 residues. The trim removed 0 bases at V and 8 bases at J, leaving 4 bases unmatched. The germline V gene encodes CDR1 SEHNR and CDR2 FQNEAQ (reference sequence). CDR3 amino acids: CASSLAGQGKEKLFF. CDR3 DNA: TGTGCCAGCAGCTTAGCAGGACAGGGGAAGGAAAAACTGTTTTTT.

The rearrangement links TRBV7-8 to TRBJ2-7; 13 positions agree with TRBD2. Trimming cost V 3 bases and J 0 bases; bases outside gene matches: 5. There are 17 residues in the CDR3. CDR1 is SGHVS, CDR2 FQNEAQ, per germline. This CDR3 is CASSFGLAGEPSYEQYF. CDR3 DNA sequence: TGTGCCAGCAGCTTCGGACTAGCGGGAGAACCCTCCTACGAGCAGTACTTC. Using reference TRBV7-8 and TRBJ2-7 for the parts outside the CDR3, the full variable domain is GAGVSQSPRYKVAKRGQDVALRCDPISGHVSLFWYQQALGQGPEFLTYFQNEAQLDKSGLPSDRFFAERPEGSVSTLKIQRTQQEDSAVYLCASSFGLAGEPSYEQYFGPGTRLTVT.

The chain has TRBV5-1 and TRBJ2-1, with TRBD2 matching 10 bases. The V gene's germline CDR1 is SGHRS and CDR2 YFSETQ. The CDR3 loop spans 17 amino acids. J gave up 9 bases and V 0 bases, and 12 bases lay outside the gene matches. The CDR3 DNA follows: TGCGCCAGCAGCTTGGAGTCCCTAGCGGGGGCCTCGGGTGAGCAGTTCTTC. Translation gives CASSLESLAGASGEQFF.

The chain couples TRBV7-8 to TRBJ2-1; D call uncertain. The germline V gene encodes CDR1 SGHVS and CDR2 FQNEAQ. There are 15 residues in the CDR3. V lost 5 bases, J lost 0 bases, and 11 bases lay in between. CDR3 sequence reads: CASSLDKGSYNEQFF. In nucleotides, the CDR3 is TGTGCCAGCAGCCTCGACAAGGGCTCCTACAATGAGCAGTTCTTC.

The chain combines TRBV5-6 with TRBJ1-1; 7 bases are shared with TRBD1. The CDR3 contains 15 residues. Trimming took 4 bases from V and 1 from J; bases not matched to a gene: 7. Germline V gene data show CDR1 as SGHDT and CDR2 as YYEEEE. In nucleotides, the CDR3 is TGTGCCAGCAGCCCGGGGACAGCGGGGAACACTGAAGCTTTCTTT. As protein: CASSPGTAGNTEAFF.

The CDR3 DNA reads TGTGCCATCAGACACAGGGAAAACTACGAGCAGTACTTC. Its protein product is CAIRHRENYEQYF. This sequence joins TRBV10-3 and TRBJ2-7, with a possible D match to TRBD1 (6 bases). CDR3 length equals 13 residues. Deletions cut 6 bases from V and 3 bases from J, with 12 bases between. Germline V CDR1 and CDR2: ENHRY, SYGVKD.

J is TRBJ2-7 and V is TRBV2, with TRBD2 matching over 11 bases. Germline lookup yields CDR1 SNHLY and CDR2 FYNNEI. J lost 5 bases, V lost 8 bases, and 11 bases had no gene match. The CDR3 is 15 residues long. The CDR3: CASADLAGGRNEQYF. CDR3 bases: TGTGCCAGCGCCGATTTAGCGGGGGGGCGGAACGAGCAGTACTTC.

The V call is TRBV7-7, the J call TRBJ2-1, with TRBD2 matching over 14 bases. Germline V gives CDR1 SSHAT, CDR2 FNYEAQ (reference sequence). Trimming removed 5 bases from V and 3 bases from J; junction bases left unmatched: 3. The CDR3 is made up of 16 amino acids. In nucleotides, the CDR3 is TGTGCCAGCAGCGCCGGGACTAGCGGGGGCTACAATGAGCAGTTCTTC. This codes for CASSAGTSGGYNEQFF.

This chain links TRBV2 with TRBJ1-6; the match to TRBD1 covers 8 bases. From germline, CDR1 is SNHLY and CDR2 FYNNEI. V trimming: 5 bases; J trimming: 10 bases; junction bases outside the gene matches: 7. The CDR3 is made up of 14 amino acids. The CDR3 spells CASSTTGVRSPLHF. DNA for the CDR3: TGTGCCAGCAGTACGACAGGGGTTCGATCACCCCTCCACTTT. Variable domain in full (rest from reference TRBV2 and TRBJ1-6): EPEVTQTPSHQVTQMGQEVILRCVPISNHLYFYWYRQILGQKVEFLVSFYNNEISEKSEIFDDQFSVERPDGSNFTLKIRSTKLEDSAMYFCASSTTGVRSPLHFGNGTRLTVT.

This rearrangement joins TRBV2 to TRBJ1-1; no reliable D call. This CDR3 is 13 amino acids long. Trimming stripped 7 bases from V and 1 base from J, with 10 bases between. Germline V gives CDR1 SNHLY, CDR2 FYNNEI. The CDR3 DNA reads TGTGCCAGCATTAGAGACCCGAACACTGAAGCTTTCTTT. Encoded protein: CASIRDPNTEAFF.

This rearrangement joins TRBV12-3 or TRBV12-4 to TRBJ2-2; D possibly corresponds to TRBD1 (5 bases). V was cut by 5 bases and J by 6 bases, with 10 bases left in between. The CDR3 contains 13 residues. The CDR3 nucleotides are TGTGCCAGCAGTCTAGGGGAACCCGGGGAGCTGTTTTTT. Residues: CASSLGEPGELFF.

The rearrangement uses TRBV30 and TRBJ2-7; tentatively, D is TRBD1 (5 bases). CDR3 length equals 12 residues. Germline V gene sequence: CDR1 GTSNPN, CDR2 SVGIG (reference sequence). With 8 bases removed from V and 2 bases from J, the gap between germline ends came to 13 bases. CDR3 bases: TGTGCCGGCCCCAGGGTCCCCTACGAGCAGTACTTC. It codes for CAGPRVPYEQYF.

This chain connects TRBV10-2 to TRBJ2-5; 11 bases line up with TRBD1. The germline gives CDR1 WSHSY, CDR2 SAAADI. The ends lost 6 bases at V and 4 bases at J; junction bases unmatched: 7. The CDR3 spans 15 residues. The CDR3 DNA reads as TGCGCCAGCAGCCTGGGACAGGGGGGTCGAGAGACCCAGTACTTC. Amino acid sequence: CASSLGQGGRETQYF.

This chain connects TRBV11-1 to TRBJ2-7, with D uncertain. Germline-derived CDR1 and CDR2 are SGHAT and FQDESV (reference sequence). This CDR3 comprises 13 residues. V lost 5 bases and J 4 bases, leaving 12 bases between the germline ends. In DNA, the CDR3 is TGTGCCAGCAGCCCGCTGGCCTCGTACGAGCAGTACTTC. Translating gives CASSPLASYEQYF.